This T cell receptor beta chain was profiled in a study of cytomegalovirus exposure and HLA in healthy donors. As for the study in general: Earlier work reported 95 million to 130 million unique TCR beta sequences from some 180 million T cells. Within an early data release were roughly 90 million unique TCRs drawn from HLA-typed donors.

Looked up from germline, CDR1 is SGHTA and CDR2 is FQGNSA. The V end lost 0 bases, the J end lost 3 bases, and 12 bases lay between the germline ends. The CDR3 contains 16 residues. This clone has a single count. The PCR used 60 Vbeta and 13 Jbeta primers. As processed by the authors: In a later analysis, 70 million to 80 million unique TCR beta chains included roughly 11 million shared by two or more donors. Produced via immunoSEQ multiplex PCR; TCRdb's table is partial and in-frame only. V and J calls and clone size are those listed in that table; D and trimming were worked out from the DNA. Among 140,000 to 150,000 clones listed, 80% were seen once.

Sequencing input: PBMCs. The source of this sequence is a man aged 35-49 years in good health and CMV-seronegative. The chain recombines TRBV7-2 with TRBJ1-5; possibly TRBD1 for D (6 bases). The CDR3 sequence is CASSLAGARINQPQHF. In DNA form, the CDR3 reads TGTGCCAGCAGCTTAGCGGGGGCTAGAATCAATCAGCCCCAGCATTTT.